The 5 T cell receptor beta chains given below trace back to one sample, sequenced in a study of T cells in localized non-small cell lung cancer. Here immunoSEQ multiplex PCR was the method, and the copy in TCRdb shows in-frame clones only, minus some. The sample has 35,000 to 40,000 clones; over 80% are singletons. The starting material was peripheral blood, obtained before any cancer treatment. All receptors derive from a woman aged 35-75 years with stage I lung adenocarcinoma.

The chain couples TRBV6-1 to TRBJ2-7, with unresolved D. The V gene lost 8 bases and the J gene lost 7 bases, with 15 bases spanning the gap. The CDR3 loop spans 12 amino acids. Germline V gene lookup returns CDR1 MNHNS and CDR2 SASEGT. The DNA for the CDR3 is TGTGCCAGCTTGGGCAGGACGGAGGAGCAGTACTTC. It encodes CASLGRTEEQYF.

The chain combines TRBV5-4 with TRBJ2-7, with 11 bases that match TRBD2. CDR1 is SGHNT and CDR2 is YYREEE in the germline V gene (reference sequence). J gave up 3 bases and V 4 bases, and 6 bases lay outside the gene matches. The CDR3 loop spans 15 amino acids. The CDR3 is CASSLGTSGVYEQYF. Here the CDR3 DNA reads TGTGCCAGCAGCCTGGGGACTAGCGGAGTCTACGAGCAGTACTTC.

This rearrangement joins TRBV5-6 to TRBJ2-7, with TRBD2 matching over 7 bases. The V gene's germline CDR1 is SGHDT and CDR2 YYEEEE. The CDR3 has 16 residues. Trimming removed 4 bases from V and 0 bases from J; junction bases left unmatched: 10. The CDR3 DNA reads TGTGCCAGCAGCCAATCGCTAGCGGCTAGCTCCTACGAGCAGTACTTC. Its translation: CASSQSLAASSYEQYF.

A few counts support this clone. The chain couples TRBV6-4 to TRBJ1-4, with 7 bases lining up with TRBD1. Germline CDR1 and CDR2: MRHNA and SNTAGT. V trimming: 5 bases; J trimming: 8 bases; junction bases outside the gene matches: 8. The CDR3 spans 14 residues. For the CDR3, the DNA is TGTGCCAGCAGTCGGAACAGGGGTAGGGAAAAACTGTTTTTT. Its protein is CASSRNRGREKLFF.

The gene calls are TRBV9 and TRBJ2-1, with TRBD2 matching 7 bases. Germline assignment: CDR1 SGDLS and CDR2 YYNGEE. The CDR3 spans 15 residues. The V and J ends lost 1 base and 1 base, in that order; junction bases with no gene match: 2. The chain's CDR3 is CASSVRAGSYNEQFF. CDR3 coding DNA: TGTGCCAGCAGCGTAAGAGCGGGGTCCTACAATGAGCAGTTCTTC.